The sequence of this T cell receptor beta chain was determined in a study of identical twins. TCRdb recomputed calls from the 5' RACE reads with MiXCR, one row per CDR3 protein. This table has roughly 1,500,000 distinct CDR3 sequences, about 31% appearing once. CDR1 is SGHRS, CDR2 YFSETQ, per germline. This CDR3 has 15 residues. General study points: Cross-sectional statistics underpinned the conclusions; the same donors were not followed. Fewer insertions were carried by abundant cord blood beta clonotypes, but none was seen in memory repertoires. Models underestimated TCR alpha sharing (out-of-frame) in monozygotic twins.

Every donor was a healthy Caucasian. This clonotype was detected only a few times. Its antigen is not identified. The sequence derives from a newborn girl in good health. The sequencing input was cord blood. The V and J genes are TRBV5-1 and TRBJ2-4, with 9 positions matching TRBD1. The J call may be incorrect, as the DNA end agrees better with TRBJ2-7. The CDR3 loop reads CASSGDRGALYEQYF. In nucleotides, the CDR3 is TGCGCCAGCAGCGGTGACAGGGGGGCACTATACGAGCAGTACTTC.